The T cell receptor (beta chain) under discussion was sequenced for a study of naive and memory T cell subsets (TCRdb year 2017). Background for the entire study: Sorted naive and memory T cell subsets from peripheral blood were analyzed in the study using a UMI-based, open-source pipeline for TCR alpha and beta sequencing. Complete agreement was observed between the functional CMV T cell responses and the IgG serology results. RNA was DNase-treated and reverse transcribed with TCR constant-region primers, mostly using SuperScript III.

From the second PCR step onward, the TCR alpha chain libraries and the TCR beta chain libraries were amplified separately. Donor CMV status was determined by IFNgamma production from CD4+ T cells after overnight stimulation of fresh PBMCs with CMV viral lysate. CD4 T cells were positively selected using Miltenyi beads, after which CD8 T cells were positively selected from the CD4-negative fraction. Cells stained for CD3, CD4, CD8, CD45RA, CD27 and a live/dead dye were sorted on a BD Aria II into four subsets by CD45RA and CD27. Three healthy volunteers provided blood, and each donor's sample was split into CD4 and CD8 T cells and then further divided into four differentiation subsets. Roughly 120 ml of peripheral blood was taken from each donor, and PBMC were separated by density-gradient centrifugation on Ficoll-Paque PLUS. Sorted cells were lysed in RLT buffer, after which RNA was extracted using a Qiagen RNeasy kit and stored at -80 degrees C.

The method behind the library was UMI-ligation and nested PCR. An equimolar mix of two oligonucleotides covering both TRBC1 and TRBC2 was used as the beta constant-region primer. The ligated cDNA went through four rounds of PCR with nested alpha and beta constant-region primers together with the SP2 primer. A single-stranded oligonucleotide bearing the SP2 primer plus a 12-nucleotide UMI was ligated onto the 3' end of the cDNA by T4 RNA ligase 1. The ligation reaction was incubated at 16°C for about 20-24 hours. PCR2 was usually performed as a SYBR Green qPCR and halted at a preset threshold so that over-amplification would not occur. Agencourt AMPure XP magnetic beads were used for all purifications after the first. Libraries were quantified by Qubit and checked on a TapeStation, with a main peak expected near 650 bp. Pooled libraries were sequenced on an Illumina MiSeq with v2 2x251 paired-end kits, typically giving roughly 0.9-2.1 million reads per sample. Each sample was pooled at about 4 nM, and roughly 4.5-7% PhiX was included to help cluster recognition. Regarding the original processing steps: Decombinator assigned V and J genes to Demultiplexor-processed FASTQ reads by tag matching, allowing a single base-pair mismatch. UMIs were used by Collapsinator to correct both sequencing errors and frequency errors arising from PCR heterogeneity. CDR3Translator translated TCRs and extracted CDR3s from the conserved cysteine to the FGXG phenylalanine, flagging non-productive sequences. Gini, Shannon entropy and inverse Simpson indices were calculated on repertoires subsampled to equal numbers of UMI-defined TCRs. Within the linear range, a power law was fitted by maximum likelihood to the distributions of clonotype abundance. Similar UMI counts, unique TCR numbers and clonal distributions were obtained with the pipeline and with MIGEC on one naive CD8 sample. In one analysis, naive TCRs that were also found in any memory subset of the same donor were excluded from the naive repertoire. Repertoires were searched for around 8,000 CMV-associated CDR3 sequences compiled from VDJdb and a published dataset. TCRdb handled the public reads itself, with Q25 trimming in fastp and clone calling in MiXCR, and kept productive beta chains. One record per CDR3 amino acid sequence lists the most common genes and DNA. TCRdb, rather than the study authors, made the V and J calls. Present in this sample are 98,000 or so distinct CDR3 sequences, around 15% of which were seen just once. The top ten hold around 2.8% of the sample.

This clonotype was counted ten times or more. The clone's antigen remains unknown. No qualities accompany the bases; no much larger clone lies one base away. CDR1 and CDR2 (SGDLS, YYNGEE) derive from the germline V gene. V and J lose 0 bases and 6 bases, and a span of 7 bases separates them. The cysteine opens and the phenylalanine closes a CDR3 of 12 amino acids. Only the CDR3 portion is preserved as DNA: 36 bases, with reading frame beginning at the first base. Results and caveats for the whole study, not just this receptor: The repertoire findings for the naive and memory subsets could not be validated, as no ground truth was available. A power law was followed by TCR abundance, with an exponent that differed between naive and memory subsets but was consistent across the three individuals. RNA-based TCR counts may be affected by expression changes linked to T cell activation and differentiation. A few larger clonotypes were present in naive repertoires, particularly the CD8 repertoires, and these clonotypes were possibly memory cells re-expressing CD45RA. In both CD4 and CD8 cells, the Gini index increased while Shannon and inverse Simpson diversity decreased from naive through CM, EM and EMRA. Clonotypes were defined as single alpha or beta chain sequences, not paired alpha/beta receptors. After error correction, only a single occurrence was seen for over 95% of naive TCR sequences, so much steeper abundance distributions were produced than in memory subsets.

Material: naive CD8+ T cells from blood. What the cell subset or site label conveys for this sample: naive T cells, CD45RA high CD27+. This TCR came from a human donor in good health. The chain was built from TRBV9 and TRBJ2-7, with an unclear D gene assignment. Here the CDR3 is given as CASSVGPGEQYF. In nucleotides, the sequence is TGTGCCAGCAGCGTAGGGCCGGGCGAGCAGTACTTC.